This TCR beta chain was sequenced for a study of beta chain features in type 1 diabetes. This clone has just a few counts. Its antigen is not identified. Study-level results: The study found moderately but significantly shorter TCRB CDR3s in all four CD4+ subsets of Type 1 diabetes patients. Since sequencing was performed on cDNA, cells with high TCR expression could be over-represented. When VDJ junctions were examined, type 1 diabetes patients showed fewer insertions and more deletions. A closer apparent resemblance between naive, central memory and Treg TCRB repertoires was seen in patients than in healthy donors.

CDR3 length: 14 amino acids. Trimming cost V 7 bases and J 0 bases, with 15 bases left between them. Per the germline V gene, CDR1 is GTSNPN and CDR2 is SVGIG (reference sequence). The authors reverse transcribed all of the isolated RNA, so sequencing captured expressed TCRB transcripts. Data came from immunoSEQ multiplex PCR; TCRdb stores just in-frame clones and leaves some out. Among hundreds of thousands of clones listed, about an eighth were seen once. Each of the CD4+ naive, central memory, regulatory and stem cell-like memory populations was sorted via CD45RO/CCR7/CD25/CD127/CD95/CD27. This TCR was sampled from a man younger than 30 with type 1 diabetes. Specimen: naive CD4+ T cells from blood. The gene calls are TRBV30 and TRBJ2-5; D is perhaps TRBD1 or TRBD2 (5 bases each). In DNA form, the CDR3 reads TGTGCCTATCGGGACGGTTGGTACCAAGAGACCCAGTACTTC. Its protein product is CAYRDGWYQETQYF.